This TCR beta chain was sequenced during a study of neoadjuvant anti-PD-1 for oral cavity cancer. The V segment lost 2 bases and the J segment 2 bases; nucleotides outside the gene matches: 9. The CDR3 spans 16 residues. CDR1 and CDR2 (germline): GTSNPN, SVGIG (reference sequence). Method: immunoSEQ multiplex PCR; TCRdb's copy keeps in-frame clones and lacks some. The table includes more than 7,500 clones, 64% detected once. This sample's time point: after neoadjuvant nivolumab, at surgical resection. The chain couples TRBV30 to TRBJ2-7; 10 nucleotides line up with TRBD1. This TCR came from a person aged 35-79 years with oral cavity squamous cell carcinoma. The sample in question was PBMCs, obtained after nivolumab (anti-PD-1) treatment. The CDR3 region is CAWSPQWDRGPYEQYF. In DNA, the CDR3 is TGTGCCTGGAGTCCTCAGTGGGACAGGGGCCCCTACGAGCAGTACTTC.